Reported below is one T cell receptor (beta chain). Its matching antigen is unknown. The data are from a study of T cells in localized non-small cell lung cancer. With 7 bases removed from V and 5 bases from J, the gap between germline ends came to 20 bases. Germline CDR1 and CDR2: LNHDA and SQIVND (reference sequence). The CDR3 contains 15 residues. Some clones are missing from TCRdb's copy, which holds only in-frame ones; the method was immunoSEQ multiplex PCR. The sample has around 25,000 clones, 89% seen once. Study-level points and caveats: It was uninvolved adjacent lung that showed the highest T cell clonality, exceeding tumor. Appearance in adjacent lung was seen for a median roughly 56 of the top 100 tumor clones.

Sequenced here: peripheral blood, sampled before any cancer treatment. The sequence was collected from a man between 40 and 69 years old with stage I squamous cell lung carcinoma. This sequence joins TRBV19 and TRBJ1-1, with D possibly being TRBD1 (6 bases). The CDR3 here is CASTLGPGAKTEAFF. The CDR3 DNA is TGTGCCAGTACCCTGGGTCCAGGGGCCAAAACTGAAGCTTTCTTT.